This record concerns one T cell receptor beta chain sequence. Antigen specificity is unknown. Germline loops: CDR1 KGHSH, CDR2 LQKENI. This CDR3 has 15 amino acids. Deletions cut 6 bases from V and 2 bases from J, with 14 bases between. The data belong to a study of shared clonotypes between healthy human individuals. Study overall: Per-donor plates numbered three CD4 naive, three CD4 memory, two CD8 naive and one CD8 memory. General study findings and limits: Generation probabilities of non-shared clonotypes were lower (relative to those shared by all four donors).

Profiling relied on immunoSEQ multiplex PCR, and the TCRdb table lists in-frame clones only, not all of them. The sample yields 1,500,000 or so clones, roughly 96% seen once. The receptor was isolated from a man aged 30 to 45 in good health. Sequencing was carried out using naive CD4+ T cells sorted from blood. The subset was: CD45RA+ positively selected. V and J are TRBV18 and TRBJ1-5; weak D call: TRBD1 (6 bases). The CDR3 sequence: CASSHRDLGNQPQHF. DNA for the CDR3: TGTGCCAGCTCCCACAGGGACCTCGGCAATCAGCCCCAGCATTTT.